This is a list of T cell receptor beta chains from one sample in a study of control samples from healthy donors and cancer patients. Here immunoSEQ multiplex PCR was the method, and the copy in TCRdb shows in-frame clones only, minus some. Of approximately 86,000 clones listed, roughly 93% are singletons. What was sequenced was blood. The receptors come from a woman younger than 45 in good health. Each CDR3 is given with its conserved first and last residue. Each record gives: J gene, clone size, D gene, V gene, CDR3 DNA, CDR3 protein. D genes are given only for firm matches. Clone size, where shown, is once, few, many, or a class for clones that have expanded.

j_gene: TRBJ1-4
abundance: -
d_gene: -
v_gene: TRBV13
CDR3nt: TGTGCCAGCAGCTTAGGTATACAAGGGGAACTGTTTTTT
CDR3aa: CASSLGIQGELFF

j_gene: TRBJ2-6
abundance: -
d_gene: -
v_gene: TRBV5-4
CDR3nt: TGTGCCAGCAGCTTGGGCCTCAACTACGTTGGGGCCAACGTCCTGACTTTC
CDR3aa: CASSLGLNYVGANVLTF

j_gene: TRBJ2-1
abundance: few
d_gene: TRBD2
v_gene: TRBV20-1
CDR3nt: TGCAGTGCTAGTGGACTAGCGGGGGGCCATATCGATGAGCAGTTCTTC
CDR3aa: CSASGLAGGHIDEQFF

j_gene: TRBJ1-4
abundance: -
d_gene: TRBD1
v_gene: TRBV24-1
CDR3nt: TGTGCCACCATCTCCGGACAGGCCGCAACTAATGAAAAACTGTTTTTT
CDR3aa: CATISGQAATNEKLFF

j_gene: TRBJ1-2
abundance: -
d_gene: -
v_gene: TRBV28
CDR3nt: TGTGCCAGCAGTGAATTTATGGACCGAGGCCAGTATGGCTACACCTTC
CDR3aa: CASSEFMDRGQYGYTF

j_gene: TRBJ2-3
abundance: -
d_gene: TRBD2
v_gene: TRBV5-1
CDR3nt: TGCGCCAGCAGCTTGGGGACTAGTCTTGGCACAGATACGCAGTATTTT
CDR3aa: CASSLGTSLGTDTQYF

j_gene: TRBJ2-1
abundance: -
d_gene: -
v_gene: TRBV6-6
CDR3nt: TGTGCCAGCATGGGTACCAGCTCCTACAATGAGCAGTTCTTC
CDR3aa: CASMGTSSYNEQFF

j_gene: TRBJ1-3
abundance: -
d_gene: -
v_gene: TRBV3-1/TRBV3-2
CDR3nt: TGTGCCAGCAGCCCTTTGGGGCGGTACCCTTCTGGAAACACCATATATTTT
CDR3aa: CASSPLGRYPSGNTIYF

j_gene: TRBJ2-7
abundance: -
d_gene: TRBD1
v_gene: TRBV5-4
CDR3nt: TGTGCCAGCAGCTTGGCACAGGGGGCCGGCGAGCAGTACTTC
CDR3aa: CASSLAQGAGEQYF

j_gene: TRBJ2-7
abundance: -
d_gene: TRBD2
v_gene: TRBV6-6
CDR3nt: TGTGCCAGCAGTAACGGACTAGCGGGAGGGAAGGTGCAGTACTTC
CDR3aa: CASSNGLAGGKVQYF

j_gene: TRBJ2-1
abundance: few
d_gene: -
v_gene: TRBV7-2
CDR3nt: TGTGCCAGCAGCCCAGGTCTTATCTCCTACAATGAGCAGTTCTTC
CDR3aa: CASSPGLISYNEQFF

j_gene: TRBJ1-4
abundance: once
d_gene: TRBD1
v_gene: TRBV30
CDR3nt: TGTGCCTGGAGTGATAAGACAGGGATTAATGAAAAACTGTTTTTT
CDR3aa: CAWSDKTGINEKLFF

j_gene: TRBJ1-2
abundance: -
d_gene: TRBD1
v_gene: TRBV28
CDR3nt: TGTGCCAGCAGACCAAATTGGGGAGGGGGGACAGACTATGGCTACACCTTC
CDR3aa: CASRPNWGGGTDYGYTF

j_gene: TRBJ1-2
abundance: -
d_gene: -
v_gene: TRBV20-1
CDR3nt: TGCAGTGCTAGTCTCGGGAATGGCTACACCTTC
CDR3aa: CSASLGNGYTF

j_gene: TRBJ2-1
abundance: -
d_gene: -
v_gene: TRBV5-1
CDR3nt: TGCGCCAGCAGCTACTCCTCCGGGACTTTCTCCTACAATGAGCAGTTCTTC
CDR3aa: CASSYSSGTFSYNEQFF

j_gene: TRBJ1-3
abundance: -
d_gene: -
v_gene: TRBV28
CDR3nt: TGTGCCAGCAGTCTAGGGACATACTCTGGAAACACCATATATTTT
CDR3aa: CASSLGTYSGNTIYF

j_gene: TRBJ1-5
abundance: once
d_gene: -
v_gene: TRBV2
CDR3nt: TGTGCCAGCAGTGAACGTAAAAGGCTGGGCAATCAGCCCCAGCATTTT
CDR3aa: CASSERKRLGNQPQHF

j_gene: TRBJ1-1
abundance: -
d_gene: TRBD1
v_gene: TRBV5-1
CDR3nt: TGCGCCAGCAGCCCGAGACAGGGAGTGAGGACTGAAGCTTTCTTT
CDR3aa: CASSPRQGVRTEAFF

j_gene: TRBJ2-7
abundance: once
d_gene: -
v_gene: TRBV21-1
CDR3nt: TGTGCCCCCAATAACGAGCAGTACTTC
CDR3aa: CAPNNEQYF

j_gene: TRBJ1-4
abundance: -
d_gene: -
v_gene: TRBV12-5
CDR3nt: TGTGCTAGTGGTTTGGTCACTAATGAAAAACTGTTTTTT
CDR3aa: CASGLVTNEKLFF

j_gene: TRBJ2-7
abundance: -
d_gene: TRBD2
v_gene: TRBV11-3
CDR3nt: TGTGCCAGCAGCTTTGGGCGGGAGGGCGGTTACGAGCAGTACTTC
CDR3aa: CASSFGREGGYEQYF

j_gene: TRBJ2-1
abundance: -
d_gene: -
v_gene: TRBV27
CDR3nt: TGTGCCAGCAGAACGCTAAACCAGGGGATGGTTAACAATGAGCAGTTCTTC
CDR3aa: CASRTLNQGMVNNEQFF

j_gene: TRBJ1-1
abundance: -
d_gene: -
v_gene: TRBV7-9
CDR3nt: TGTGCCAGCAGCGATCTCACTGAAGCTTTCTTT
CDR3aa: CASSDLTEAFF

j_gene: TRBJ1-6
abundance: -
d_gene: -
v_gene: TRBV5-5
CDR3nt: TGTGCCAGCAGCGAACAGAGCTCCTATAATTCACCCCTCCACTTT
CDR3aa: CASSEQSSYNSPLHF

j_gene: TRBJ2-1
abundance: -
d_gene: TRBD1
v_gene: TRBV6-1
CDR3nt: TGTGCCAGCAGTGAGACAGGGGTGTATGAGCAGTTCTTC
CDR3aa: CASSETGVYEQFF

j_gene: TRBJ2-3
abundance: -
d_gene: -
v_gene: TRBV19
CDR3nt: TGTGCCAGTAGTATTTTGGGAGATACGCAGTATTTT
CDR3aa: CASSILGDTQYF

j_gene: TRBJ2-2
abundance: -
d_gene: TRBD2
v_gene: TRBV19
CDR3nt: TGTGCCAGTAGTACCACGACTAGCGGGAGAACCGGGGAGCTGTTTTTT
CDR3aa: CASSTTTSGRTGELFF

j_gene: TRBJ1-2
abundance: -
d_gene: -
v_gene: TRBV4-1
CDR3nt: TGCGCCAGCAGCCAGAGGAAACAGAGCCATGGCTACACCTTC
CDR3aa: CASSQRKQSHGYTF

j_gene: TRBJ1-4
abundance: -
d_gene: -
v_gene: TRBV28
CDR3nt: TGTGCCAGCCTTAACTGGGGGGGTGAAAAACTGTTTTTT
CDR3aa: CASLNWGGEKLFF

j_gene: TRBJ2-5
abundance: once
d_gene: -
v_gene: TRBV7-6
CDR3nt: TGTGCCAGCAGCTTAGCGGAGCAAGAGACCCAGTACTTC
CDR3aa: CASSLAEQETQYF

j_gene: TRBJ1-5
abundance: -
d_gene: -
v_gene: TRBV28
CDR3nt: TGTGCCAGCATTTCCCTTCTGCGTAGGGGGACCAATCAGCCCCAGCATTTT
CDR3aa: CASISLLRRGTNQPQHF

j_gene: TRBJ2-3
abundance: -
d_gene: -
v_gene: TRBV14
CDR3nt: TGTGCCAGCAGCCAAGCGGTATTCTCGCTTACGCAGTATTTT
CDR3aa: CASSQAVFSLTQYF

j_gene: TRBJ2-2
abundance: -
d_gene: -
v_gene: TRBV5-1
CDR3nt: TGCGCCAGCAGCTTACAGGGAAACACCGGGGAGCTGTTTTTT
CDR3aa: CASSLQGNTGELFF

j_gene: TRBJ1-2
abundance: once
d_gene: TRBD1
v_gene: TRBV6-6
CDR3nt: TGTGCCAGCAGCCGGGGACAGGGTATGAACTATGGCTACACCTTC
CDR3aa: CASSRGQGMNYGYTF

j_gene: TRBJ1-1
abundance: -
d_gene: -
v_gene: TRBV7-9
CDR3nt: TGTGCCAGCACCGGGTCGTTCATGAACACTGAAGCTTTCTTT
CDR3aa: CASTGSFMNTEAFF

j_gene: TRBJ1-2
abundance: -
d_gene: -
v_gene: TRBV6-1
CDR3nt: TGTGCCAGCAGTGAAAATCCATATGGCTACACCTTC
CDR3aa: CASSENPYGYTF

j_gene: TRBJ2-2
abundance: -
d_gene: -
v_gene: TRBV27
CDR3nt: TGTGCCAGCAGTTTTACGGGGGGCTTTCTCACCGGGGAGCTGTTTTTT
CDR3aa: CASSFTGGFLTGELFF

j_gene: TRBJ1-6
abundance: -
d_gene: -
v_gene: TRBV2
CDR3nt: TGTGCCAGCAAGGCGGGACGGAGCTATAATTCACCCCTCCACTTT
CDR3aa: CASKAGRSYNSPLHF

j_gene: TRBJ2-1
abundance: -
d_gene: -
v_gene: TRBV27
CDR3nt: TGTGCCAGCAGTTTATTACAACCTTACAATGAGCAGTTCTTC
CDR3aa: CASSLLQPYNEQFF

j_gene: TRBJ1-5
abundance: -
d_gene: -
v_gene: TRBV7-9
CDR3nt: TGTGCCAGCAGTTTAGGGCAGAATAGCAATCAGCCCCAGCATTTT
CDR3aa: CASSLGQNSNQPQHF

j_gene: TRBJ2-7
abundance: -
d_gene: TRBD1
v_gene: TRBV9
CDR3nt: TGTGCCAGCAGCGTAGGACAGGGCGGTCGATACGAGCAGTACTTC
CDR3aa: CASSVGQGGRYEQYF

j_gene: TRBJ2-2
abundance: -
d_gene: -
v_gene: TRBV6-5
CDR3nt: TGTGCCAGCAGTTACAGGGAAGGCACCGGGGAGCTGTTTTTT
CDR3aa: CASSYREGTGELFF

j_gene: TRBJ1-5
abundance: -
d_gene: -
v_gene: TRBV7-2
CDR3nt: TGTGCCAGCAGCTTACAAGGAGGCAATCAGCCCCAGCATTTT
CDR3aa: CASSLQGGNQPQHF

j_gene: TRBJ2-6
abundance: -
d_gene: -
v_gene: TRBV29-1
CDR3nt: TGCAGCGTTGAACTGGCGGGGAGTGGGGCCAACGTCCTGACTTTC
CDR3aa: CSVELAGSGANVLTF

j_gene: TRBJ2-1
abundance: -
d_gene: TRBD1
v_gene: TRBV7-8
CDR3nt: TGTGCCAGCAGCCCAGGGGGACCTCGCAACTACAATGAGCAGTTCTTC
CDR3aa: CASSPGGPRNYNEQFF

j_gene: TRBJ1-5
abundance: -
d_gene: -
v_gene: TRBV20-1
CDR3nt: TGCAGTGCAAACAGGCTTGGGCCCCAGCATTTT
CDR3aa: CSANRLGPQHF

j_gene: TRBJ2-7
abundance: -
d_gene: -
v_gene: TRBV2
CDR3nt: TGTGCCAGCTTCGGAGGGGGGTACTACGAGCAGTACTTC
CDR3aa: CASFGGGYYEQYF

j_gene: TRBJ2-7
abundance: -
d_gene: -
v_gene: TRBV29-1
CDR3nt: TGCAGCGGGGGGGACAAGCGCTACGAGCAGTACTTC
CDR3aa: CSGGDKRYEQYF

j_gene: TRBJ2-2
abundance: -
d_gene: -
v_gene: TRBV6-4
CDR3nt: TGTGCCAGCAGTAGGGGAGAGGCCGGGGAGCTGTTTTTT
CDR3aa: CASSRGEAGELFF

j_gene: TRBJ2-1
abundance: -
d_gene: TRBD2
v_gene: TRBV24-1
CDR3nt: TGTGCCACCAGTGATTTGCGGCGGGCGGGAGAGAATGAGCAGTTCTTC
CDR3aa: CATSDLRRAGENEQFF

j_gene: TRBJ2-7
abundance: -
d_gene: -
v_gene: TRBV21-1
CDR3nt: TGTGCCAGCAGTGGGGGGGAGTGGGGCTACGAGCAGTACTTC
CDR3aa: CASSGGEWGYEQYF

j_gene: TRBJ1-2
abundance: -
d_gene: TRBD1
v_gene: TRBV28
CDR3nt: TGTGCCAGCAGTATCCAACCGGGACAGAATACTTATGGCTACACCTTC
CDR3aa: CASSIQPGQNTYGYTF

j_gene: TRBJ2-7
abundance: -
d_gene: -
v_gene: TRBV11-2
CDR3nt: TGTGCCAGCAGCTTAGGACGGACCGAGCAGTACTTC
CDR3aa: CASSLGRTEQYF